One and the same sample provided the 18 T cell receptor beta chains below, sequenced in a study of shared clonotypes between healthy human individuals. CD8 cells classed as naive were CD45RO-negative and positively selected for CCR7, excluding terminally differentiated effector memory CD45RA+ cells. The data were produced by immunoSEQ multiplex PCR, yet TCRdb's version contains in-frame clones alone and is incomplete. This sample carries 750,000 to 1,000,000 clones, about 92% of them seen once, and the ten largest clones take under 30%. Sequencing was performed on naive CD8+ T cells sorted from blood. Source of these receptors: a young man in good health.

This chain connects TRBV18 to TRBJ2-5, with D possibly matching TRBD1 (7 bases). The CDR3 extends over 16 amino acids. Trimming cost V 1 base and J 4 bases, with 16 bases left between them. Germline CDR1 KGHSH, CDR2 LQKENI. CDR3 region: CASSPRRDSGGETQYF. The CDR3 bases are TGTGCCAGCTCACCACGCCGGGACTCAGGGGGAGAGACCCAGTACTTC.

The V and J genes are TRBV27 and TRBJ2-1; 10 bases agree with TRBD2. CDR1 is MNHEY and CDR2 is SMNVEV in the germline V gene (reference sequence). CDR3 length: 16 residues. Unmatched junction bases numbered 5, after V lost 3 bases and J lost 3 bases. The CDR3 DNA sequence: TGTGCCAGCAGTTTCCTAGCGGGAGTGGGCTACAATGAGCAGTTCTTC. It codes for CASSFLAGVGYNEQFF.

The genes are TRBV6-1 and TRBJ1-5; D possibly corresponds to TRBD1 (5 bases). The CDR3 is 17 amino acids. From germline, CDR1 is MNHNS and CDR2 SASEGT. V lost 2 bases, J lost 4 bases, and 18 bases lay in between. CDR3 nucleotides: TGTGCCAGCAGTGAAAATTTACCTCGGGGGAGTAATCAGCCCCAGCATTTT. Translating it yields CASSENLPRGSNQPQHF.

V is TRBV7-9 and J is TRBJ2-5; D call uncertain. The CDR3 has 14 amino acids. Germline V lookup: CDR1 SEHNR, CDR2 FQNEAQ (reference sequence). Trimming stripped 1 base from V and 1 base from J, with 7 bases between. CDR3 protein: CASSLERLQETQYF. DNA of the CDR3: TGTGCCAGCAGCTTAGAGCGACTCCAAGAGACCCAGTACTTC.

The chain has TRBV7-2 and TRBJ2-5; 11 bases map to TRBD2. This CDR3 comprises 15 residues. V lost 3 bases and J lost 3; bases outside the gene matches: 3. Germline V gives CDR1 SGHTA, CDR2 FQGNSA. CDR3 coding DNA: TGTGCCAGCAGCTTGACTAGCGGGGTGGAAGAGACCCAGTACTTC. Translation gives CASSLTSGVEETQYF.

The CDR3 spells CASSHDDPERKKLFF. In nucleotides, the CDR3 is TGTGCCAGCAGCCATGACGACCCCGAGCGGAAGAAACTGTTTTTT. V and J are TRBV11-2 and TRBJ1-4; D call uncertain. CDR1 and CDR2 (germline): SGHAT, FQNNGV. This CDR3 region has 15 residues. Trimming took off 5 bases at V and 11 bases at J, with 21 bases between the two ends. Using reference TRBV11-2 and TRBJ1-4 for the parts outside the CDR3, the full variable domain is EAGVAQSPRYKIIEKRQSVAFWCNPISGHATLYWYQQILGQGPKLLIQFQNNGVVDDSQLPKDRFSAERLKGVDSTLKIQPAKLEDSAVYLCASSHDDPERKKLFFGSGTQLSVL.

The chain carries TRBV2 and TRBJ2-7; 9 nucleotides match TRBD2. The CDR3 length is 14 residues. The V segment lost 3 bases and the J segment 6 bases; nucleotides outside the gene matches: 6. In germline, CDR1 is SNHLY, CDR2 FYNNEI. CDR3 coding DNA: TGTGCCAGCAGTGAGGCGGGAGGGAGGTCCGAGCAGTACTTC. This translates into CASSEAGGRSEQYF.

The sample holds a few counts of this clone. V gene TRBV6-5 combines with J gene TRBJ1-2; weak D call: TRBD1 (5 bases). V lost 0 bases, J lost 4 bases, and 12 bases lay in between. The CDR3 spans 15 residues. The germline V gene encodes CDR1 MNHEY and CDR2 SVGAGI. Here the CDR3 reads CASSYSQGHLYGYTF. DNA for the CDR3: TGTGCCAGCAGTTACTCCCAGGGTCACCTCTATGGCTACACCTTC.

The J gene is TRBJ2-7, the V gene TRBV7-2; TRBD2 is a possible D gene (6 bases). The germline gives CDR1 SGHTA, CDR2 FQGNSA. Trimming pared 2 bases from V and 6 bases from J, leaving 14 bases between. This CDR3 region has 14 residues. In DNA form, the CDR3 reads TGTGCCAGCAGCTTAAGAATCGTGGGAGGCGAGCAGTACTTC. This gives the protein CASSLRIVGGEQYF.

This chain connects TRBV15 to TRBJ2-1, with 13 bases identical to TRBD2. The germline gives CDR1 LNHNV, CDR2 YYDKDF (reference sequence). V was clipped by 1 base and J by 7 bases; unmatched bases: 4. This CDR3 comprises 16 residues. CDR3 nucleotides: TGTGCCACCAGCAGAGGACTAGCGGGAGGAGAGAATGAGCAGTTCTTC. The encoded protein is CATSRGLAGGENEQFF.

The chain joins TRBV7-8 to TRBJ2-5, with 11 bases aligning to TRBD2. CDR3 length: 15 amino acids. V gave up 3 bases and J gave up 2 bases; unmatched junction bases: 2. Germline loops: CDR1 SGHVS, CDR2 FQNEAQ. The CDR3: CASSLTSGTQETQYF. The CDR3 bases are TGTGCCAGCAGCTTGACTAGCGGGACACAAGAGACCCAGTACTTC.

V is TRBV10-3 and J is TRBJ1-2; no clear D gene. V was trimmed by 6 bases and J by 3 bases, leaving 8 bases between them. The CDR3 sequence is 12 residues long. The germline gives CDR1 ENHRY, CDR2 SYGVKD. Written as DNA, the CDR3 is TGTGCCATCAGCGGATGGGACTATGGCTACACCTTC. Its translation is CAISGWDYGYTF.

A single count supports this clone. The rearrangement joins TRBV11-3 to TRBJ2-1; D unresolved. The germline V and J ends were trimmed by 1 base and 5 bases, with 3 bases remaining between them. This CDR3 region has 12 residues. CDR1 is SGHNT, CDR2 YENEEA, per germline. The CDR3 loop reads CASSLGNNEQFF. The CDR3, as DNA: TGTGCCAGCAGCTTAGGGAACAATGAGCAGTTCTTC.

The CDR3 is CASSLVRLAGSTDTQYF. Here the CDR3 DNA reads TGTGCCAGCAGCTTAGTGCGCCTAGCGGGTAGCACAGATACGCAGTATTTT. J is TRBJ2-3 and V is TRBV7-9; 8 nucleotides match TRBD2. J was trimmed by 0 bases and V by 1 base; bases with no gene match: 6. The CDR3 covers 17 residues. Germline assignment: CDR1 SEHNR and CDR2 FQNEAQ (reference sequence).

The V gene is TRBV6-1, the J gene TRBJ2-2; 11 bases are a match to TRBD2. The CDR3 length is 17 residues. The J segment lost 9 bases and the V segment lost 3 bases, leaving 12 bases of the junction unmatched. Germline lookup yields CDR1 MNHNS and CDR2 SASEGT. This chain's CDR3 is CASSDPIPTSGSRELFF. CDR3 coding DNA: TGTGCCAGCAGTGACCCTATCCCCACTAGCGGGAGTCGGGAGCTGTTTTTT.

The chain employs TRBV9 and TRBJ2-1; TRBD1 might be the D (7 bases). The ends were cut back, 4 bases at V and 4 bases at J, with 15 bases in the middle. The germline CDR1 and CDR2 sequences are SGDLS and YYNGEE. This CDR3 contains 15 residues. The CDR3 nucleotides read TGTGCCAGCAGCCTCAGGGGGGAGATTTACAATGAGCAGTTCTTC. Translated: CASSLRGEIYNEQFF.

The V and J genes are TRBV11-2 and TRBJ2-6; no clear D gene. The CDR3 consists of 14 residues. Trimming removed 1 base at V and 6 bases at J, with 7 bases between. The germline V gene has CDR1 SGHAT and CDR2 FQNNGV. CDR3 loop: CASSLGWAANVLTF. CDR3 sequence (DNA): TGTGCCAGCAGCTTAGGGTGGGCGGCCAACGTCCTGACTTTC.

The genes are TRBV4-3 and TRBJ2-2; TRBD1 matches at 8 bases. Germline V gene data show CDR1 as LGHNA and CDR2 as YSLEER. This CDR3 has 15 residues. The trim removed 2 bases at V and 3 bases at J, leaving 2 bases unmatched. CDR3 residues: CASSQSTGDTGELFF. CDR3 sequence (DNA): TGCGCCAGCAGCCAATCGACAGGGGACACCGGGGAGCTGTTTTTT.